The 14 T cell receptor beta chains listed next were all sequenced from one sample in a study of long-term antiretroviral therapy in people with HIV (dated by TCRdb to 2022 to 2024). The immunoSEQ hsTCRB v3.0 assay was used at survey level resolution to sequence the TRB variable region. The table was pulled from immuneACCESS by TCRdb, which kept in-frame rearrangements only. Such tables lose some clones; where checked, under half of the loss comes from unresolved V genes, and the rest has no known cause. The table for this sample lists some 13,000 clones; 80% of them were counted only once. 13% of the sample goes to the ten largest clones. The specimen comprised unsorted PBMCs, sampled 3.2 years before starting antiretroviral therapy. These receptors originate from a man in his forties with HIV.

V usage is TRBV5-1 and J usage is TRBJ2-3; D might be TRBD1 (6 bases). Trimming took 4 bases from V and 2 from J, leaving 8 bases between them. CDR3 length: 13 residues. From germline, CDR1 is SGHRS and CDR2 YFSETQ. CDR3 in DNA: TGCGCCAGCAGCGGACAGCCCACAGATACGCAGTATTTT. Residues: CASSGQPTDTQYF. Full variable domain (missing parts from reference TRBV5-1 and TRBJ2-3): KAGVTQTPRYLIKTRGQQVTLSCSPISGHRSVSWYQQTPGQGLQFLFEYFSETQRNKGNFPGRFSGRQFSNSRSEMNVSTLELGDSALYLCASSGQPTDTQYFGPGTRLTVL.

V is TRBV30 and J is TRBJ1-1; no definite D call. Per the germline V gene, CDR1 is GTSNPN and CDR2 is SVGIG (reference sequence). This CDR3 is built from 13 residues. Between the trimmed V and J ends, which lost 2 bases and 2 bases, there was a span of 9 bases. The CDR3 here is CAWSWAANTEAFF. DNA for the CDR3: TGTGCCTGGAGTTGGGCAGCCAACACTGAAGCTTTCTTT. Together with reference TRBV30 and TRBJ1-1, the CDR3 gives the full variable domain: SQTIHQWPATLVQPVGSPLSLECTVEGTSNPNLYWYRQAAGRGLQLLFYSVGIGQISSEVPQNLSASRPQDRQFILSSKKLLLSDSGFYLCAWSWAANTEAFFGQGTRLTVV.

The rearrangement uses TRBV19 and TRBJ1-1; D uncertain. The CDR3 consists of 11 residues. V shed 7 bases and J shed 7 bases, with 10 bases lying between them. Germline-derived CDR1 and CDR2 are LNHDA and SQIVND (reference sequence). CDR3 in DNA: TGTGCCAGTACCCTTGTAGGTGAAGCTTTCTTT. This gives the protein CASTLVGEAFF.

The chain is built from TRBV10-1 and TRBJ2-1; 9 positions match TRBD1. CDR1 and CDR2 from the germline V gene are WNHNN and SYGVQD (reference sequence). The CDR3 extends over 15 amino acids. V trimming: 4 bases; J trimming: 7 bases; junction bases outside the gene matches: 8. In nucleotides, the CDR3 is TGCGCCAGCAGTGCCGGGACAGGGATGAAAAATGAGCAGTTCTTC. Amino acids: CASSAGTGMKNEQFF.

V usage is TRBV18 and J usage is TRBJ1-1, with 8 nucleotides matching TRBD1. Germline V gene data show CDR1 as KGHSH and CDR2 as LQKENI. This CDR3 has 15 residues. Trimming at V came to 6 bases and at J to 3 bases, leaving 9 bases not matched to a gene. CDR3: CASSRTGGQDTEAFF. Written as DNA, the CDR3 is TGTGCCAGCTCGCGAACAGGGGGACAGGACACTGAAGCTTTCTTT.

The CDR3: CASSPGTGNEQFF. The CDR3 DNA reads as TGTGCCAGCAGCCCCGGGACAGGGAATGAGCAGTTCTTC. This chain joins TRBV27 and TRBJ2-1, with 9 bases that match TRBD1. V shed 6 bases and J 7 bases; nucleotides not matched to a gene: 4. This CDR3 region has 13 residues. Germline-derived CDR1 and CDR2 are MNHEY and SMNVEV (reference sequence).

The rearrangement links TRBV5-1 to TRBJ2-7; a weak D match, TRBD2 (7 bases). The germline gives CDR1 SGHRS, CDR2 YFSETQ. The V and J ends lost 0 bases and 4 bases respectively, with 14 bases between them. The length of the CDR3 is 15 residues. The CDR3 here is CASSLVGKGGYEQYF. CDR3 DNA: TGCGCCAGCAGCTTGGTGGGGAAGGGGGGGTACGAGCAGTACTTC.

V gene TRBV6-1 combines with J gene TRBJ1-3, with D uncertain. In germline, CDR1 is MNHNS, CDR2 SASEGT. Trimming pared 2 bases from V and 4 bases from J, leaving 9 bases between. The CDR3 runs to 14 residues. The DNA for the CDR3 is TGTGCCAGCAGTGAAAAGGGTCAGGGAAACACCATATATTTT. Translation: CASSEKGQGNTIYF.

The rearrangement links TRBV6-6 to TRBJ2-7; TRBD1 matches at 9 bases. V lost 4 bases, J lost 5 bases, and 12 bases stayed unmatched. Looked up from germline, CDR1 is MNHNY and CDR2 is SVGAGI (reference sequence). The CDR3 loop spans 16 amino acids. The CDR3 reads CASSSGQGIPYNEQYF. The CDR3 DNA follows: TGTGCCAGCAGTTCCGGACAGGGGATCCCCTACAACGAGCAGTACTTC.

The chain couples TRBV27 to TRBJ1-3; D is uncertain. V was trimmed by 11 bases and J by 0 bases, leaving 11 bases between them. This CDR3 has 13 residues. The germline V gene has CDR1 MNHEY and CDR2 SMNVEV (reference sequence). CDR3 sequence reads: CASRRSSGNTIYF. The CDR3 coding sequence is TGTGCCTCTCGTAGGAGCTCTGGAAACACCATATATTTT.

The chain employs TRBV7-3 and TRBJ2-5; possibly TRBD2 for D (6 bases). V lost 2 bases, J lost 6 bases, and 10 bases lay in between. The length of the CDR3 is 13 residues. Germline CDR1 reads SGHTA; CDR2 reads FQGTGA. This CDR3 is CASSLGAGKTQYF. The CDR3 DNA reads TGTGCCAGCAGCTTAGGGGCGGGAAAGACCCAGTACTTC.

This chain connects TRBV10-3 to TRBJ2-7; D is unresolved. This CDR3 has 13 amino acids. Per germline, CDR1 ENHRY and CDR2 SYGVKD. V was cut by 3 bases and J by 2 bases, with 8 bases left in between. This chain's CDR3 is CAISDVTAYEQYF. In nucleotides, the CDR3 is TGTGCCATCAGTGATGTAACGGCCTACGAGCAGTACTTC.

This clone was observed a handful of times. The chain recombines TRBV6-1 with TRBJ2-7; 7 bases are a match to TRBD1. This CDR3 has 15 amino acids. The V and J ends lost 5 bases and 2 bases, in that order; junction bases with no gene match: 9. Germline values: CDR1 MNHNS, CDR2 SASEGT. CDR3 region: CASSLDRLGTYEQYF. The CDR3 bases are TGTGCCAGCAGTCTGGACAGGTTAGGTACCTACGAGCAGTACTTC.

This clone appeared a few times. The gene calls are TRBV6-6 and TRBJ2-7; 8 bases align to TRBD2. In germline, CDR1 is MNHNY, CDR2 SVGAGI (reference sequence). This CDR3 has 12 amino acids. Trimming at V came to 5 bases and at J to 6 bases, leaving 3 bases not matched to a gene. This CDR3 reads CASSPLAGEQYF. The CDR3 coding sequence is TGTGCCAGCAGTCCTCTAGCGGGCGAGCAGTACTTC.